This passage covers 19 T cell receptor beta chains from one sample sequenced in a study of T cells in Graves' hyperthyroidism and ophthalmopathy. RNA transcripts gave rise to amplified TCR beta CDR3 regions. Carried out on the TCR CDR3, a first-round RT-PCR used the HTBI primer set. Each CDR3 protein gets one entry after TCRdb re-called the multiplex PCR reads with MiXCR. The sample has 800,000 or so distinct CDR3 sequences; about 38% are singletons. The material sequenced was blood. The receptors were sampled from a man aged 18 to 29 with Graves' hyperthyroidism.

This clonotype was detected only a few times. The chain has TRBV7-3 and TRBJ2-6; possibly TRBD1 or TRBD2 for D (5 bases each). CDR1 and CDR2 (germline): SGHTA, FQGTGA. V was shortened by 6 bases and J by 0 bases, with 18 bases between the two germline ends. The CDR3 contains 18 residues. The CDR3 DNA is TGTGCCAGCAGTTTATTCGGGGCAGGAGGCTCTGGGGCCAACGTCCTGACTTTC. It specifies CASSLFGAGGSGANVLTF.

This clonotype was seen repeatedly, ten times or more. CDR3 nucleotide sequence: TGTGCCAGCAGCGAGGGGTTTGTAGAAAAACTGTTTTTT. It is translated as CASSEGFVEKLFF. The V call is TRBV7-9, the J call TRBJ1-4; a possible D gene is TRBD1 (5 bases). Germline assignment: CDR1 SEHNR and CDR2 FQNEAQ (reference sequence). Trimming left V 5 bases short and J 8 bases short, with 12 bases between. The CDR3 is 13 amino acids.

The chain links TRBV2 to TRBJ1-2; 9 positions agree with TRBD1. The CDR3 consists of 14 residues. The germline gives CDR1 SNHLY, CDR2 FYNNEI. V gave up 6 bases and J gave up 7 bases; unmatched junction bases: 9. The CDR3 DNA sequence: TGTGCCAGCAGGACCGGGACAGGGTTAAGTGGCTACACCTTC. It codes for CASRTGTGLSGYTF.

This clonotype was seen ten or more times. The CDR3 coding sequence is TGCGCCAGCAGTACGGGACGCAGTCTTGAGCAGTACTTC. This gives the protein CASSTGRSLEQYF. The rearrangement joins TRBV10-2 to TRBJ2-7; D possibly matches TRBD1 or TRBD2 (5 bases each). The CDR3 is made up of 13 amino acids. Germline loops: CDR1 WSHSY, CDR2 SAAADI. V was pared by 5 bases and J by 7 bases, with 15 bases between.

This clonotype was seen a handful of times. CDR3: CASSYTAQAHEQYF. The CDR3 DNA follows: TGTGCCAGCAGTTACACCGCGCAGGCCCACGAGCAGTACTTC. V gene TRBV6-5 combines with J gene TRBJ2-7; no firm D call. The CDR3 consists of 14 residues. V shed 2 bases and J shed 5 bases, with 13 bases lying between them. CDR1 MNHEY and CDR2 SVGAGI come from the germline V gene.

This sequence joins TRBV10-3 and TRBJ2-5; maybe TRBD2 (5 bases). The CDR3 has 17 residues. Trimming pared 9 bases from V and 3 bases from J, leaving 26 bases between. The germline V gene has CDR1 ENHRY and CDR2 SYGVKD. CDR3 loop: CAITGERQNGEKETQYF. DNA of the CDR3: TGTGCCATTACCGGAGAGAGGCAGAACGGGGAAAAAGAGACCCAGTACTTC.

This clonotype was counted many times. Mismatch with germline at one junction end may stem from a read error. The chain is built from TRBV7-2 and TRBJ2-7; TRBD2 agrees at 11 bases. Germline assignment: CDR1 SGHTA and CDR2 FQGNSA. This CDR3 region has 15 residues. CDR3 nucleotide sequence: TGTGCCAGCAGATTAGGACTAGCGGGTATCTACGAGCAGTACTTC. It encodes CASRLGLAGIYEQYF.

A few counts support this clonotype. This chain uses TRBV12-3 or TRBV12-4 with TRBJ1-5; D unresolved. V lost 3 bases and J 6 bases, leaving 12 bases between the germline ends. CDR3 size: 14 residues. The CDR3 DNA is TGTGCCAGCAGTTTGCGGGAGATACGTCAGCCCCAGCATTTT. The encoded protein is CASSLREIRQPQHF.

This clonotype was observed many times. The V and J genes are TRBV9 and TRBJ1-1; D not resolved. The CDR3 totals 13 residues. V shed 1 base and J shed 3 bases, with 7 bases lying between them. CDR1 is SGDLS, CDR2 YYNGEE, per germline. DNA for the CDR3: TGTGCCAGCAGCGTATATCTATACACTGAAGCTTTCTTT. Residues: CASSVYLYTEAFF.

This clonotype appeared many times. V is TRBV7-9 and J is TRBJ2-7; D is ambiguous. CDR1 and CDR2 from the germline V gene are SEHNR and FQNEAQ (reference sequence). This CDR3 contains 12 residues. Trimming shortened V by 5 bases and J by 5 bases, and 10 bases separated the two germline ends. Here the CDR3 DNA reads TGTGCCAGCAGCCTCGGGCCCAACGAGCAGTACTTC. This codes for CASSLGPNEQYF.

The chain joins TRBV20-1 to TRBJ2-5, with 9 bases fitting TRBD1. CDR3 length equals 14 residues. Germline V gives CDR1 DFQATT, CDR2 SNEGSKA (reference sequence). V dropped 4 bases and J dropped 5; count of bases not matched to a gene: 8. The CDR3: CSATGTGTGETQYF. DNA for the CDR3: TGCAGTGCTACAGGGACAGGGACGGGTGAGACCCAGTACTTC.

The rearrangement uses TRBV7-3 and TRBJ2-7; D is unresolved. The CDR3 is 16 amino acids. Trimming removed 4 bases from V and 0 bases from J, with 16 bases in between. The germline V gene encodes CDR1 SGHTA and CDR2 FQGTGA. DNA of the CDR3: TGTGCCAGCAGCTCAACCTATAGTGTTCCCTCCTACGAGCAGTACTTC. Protein: CASSSTYSVPSYEQYF.

At least ten counts were recorded for this clonotype. The chain carries TRBV2 and TRBJ2-7, with TRBD2 matching 10 bases. The CDR3 sequence is 14 residues long. Unmatched junction bases numbered 11, after V lost 8 bases and J lost 7 bases. Germline loops: CDR1 SNHLY, CDR2 FYNNEI. CDR3 amino acids: CASSRLAGDREQYF. DNA of the CDR3: TGTGCCAGCTCCCGACTAGCGGGTGATCGGGAGCAGTACTTC.

The V gene is TRBV14, the J gene TRBJ1-4; tentative D call: TRBD1 (5 bases). The ends were cut back, 1 base at V and 2 bases at J, with 8 bases in the middle. The CDR3 covers 15 residues. From germline, CDR1 is SGHDN and CDR2 FVKESK. CDR3 sequence reads: CASSQGQRTNEKLFF. CDR3 bases: TGTGCCAGCAGCCAAGGACAGCGTACTAATGAAAAACTGTTTTTT.

About this clonotype: A much more abundant neighbour one base away suggests this may be a read error. The rearrangement joins TRBV7-9 to TRBJ1-2; no firm D call. Between the trimmed V and J ends, which lost 5 bases and 4 bases, there was a span of 11 bases. Germline CDR1 and CDR2: SEHNR and FQNEAQ (reference sequence). This CDR3 spans 13 amino acids. DNA for the CDR3: TGTGCCAGCAGCGCCAGCCTAGCCTATGGCTACACCTTC. This codes for CASSASLAYGYTF.

There are many counts of this clonotype. The chain joins TRBV7-6 to TRBJ2-2; 8 nucleotides line up with TRBD1. J gave up 2 bases and V 5 bases, and 4 bases lay outside the gene matches. The CDR3 totals 15 residues. The germline gives CDR1 SGHVS, CDR2 FNYEAQ. CDR3 amino acids: CASSRGQANTGELFF. The CDR3 DNA reads as TGTGCCAGCAGCCGGGGACAGGCTAACACCGGGGAGCTGTTTTTT.

The V gene is TRBV20-1, the J gene TRBJ2-7, with 7 nucleotides matching TRBD1. Germline trimming cut 4 bases from V and 2 bases from J; bases unmatched to any gene: 2. Germline values: CDR1 DFQATT, CDR2 SNEGSKA (reference sequence). This CDR3 is built from 12 residues. CDR3 DNA: TGCAGTGCTATCGACAGGGCCTACGAGCAGTACTTC. Residues: CSAIDRAYEQYF.

The genes are TRBV10-3 and TRBJ1-2, with no clear D. CDR1 is ENHRY, CDR2 SYGVKD, per germline. The CDR3 has 12 residues. The V and J ends lost 11 bases and 2 bases respectively, with 12 bases between them. As DNA, the CDR3 is TGTGCCGTGAACCGGGGAAACTATGGCTACACCTTC. This gives the protein CAVNRGNYGYTF.

This clonotype was observed a handful of times. This sequence joins TRBV20-1 and TRBJ2-7; D remains unclear. This CDR3 contains 16 residues. The germline V and J ends were trimmed by 3 bases and 2 bases, with 20 bases remaining between them. The germline gives CDR1 DFQATT, CDR2 SNEGSKA (reference sequence). Here the CDR3 reads CSASPEVDPTPYEQYF. The CDR3 region has the DNA TGCAGTGCTAGCCCCGAGGTGGACCCGACTCCCTACGAGCAGTACTTC.